This entry concerns a single T cell receptor (beta chain). The data were obtained in a study of blood T cell repertoires in COVID-19. Turning to the study itself: From T cells, B-cell-depleted T cells, or PBMCs came the material, which was cDNA or gDNA.

Libraries were prepared by immunoSEQ multiplex PCR; TCRdb keeps only in-frame clonotypes and omits some of them. The table records approximately 280,000 clones, around 87% of them present only once. V lost 4 bases to trimming and J lost 2 bases, with 10 bases between them. The CDR3 is made up of 13 amino acids. Germline lookup yields CDR1 SGHDT and CDR2 YYEEEE. This chain uses TRBV5-6 with TRBJ2-7; the D gene is possibly TRBD1 (6 bases). The source material was peripheral blood. This clonotype originated in a woman in her 30s who had recovered from COVID-19. DNA of the CDR3: TGTGCCAGCAGCATGGACAGCCCCTACGAGCAGTACTTC. It translates to CASSMDSPYEQYF.